The clone carrying this T cell receptor beta chain turned up a few times. Donors had no recently reported acute infections or vaccinations and were HIV-negative. V was clipped by 3 bases and J by 6 bases, with 11 bases between them. This CDR3 is 14 amino acids long. Per the germline V gene, CDR1 is MDHEN and CDR2 is SYDVKM. This entry is derived from a study of shared clonotypes between healthy human individuals. The data were produced by immunoSEQ multiplex PCR, yet TCRdb's version contains in-frame clones alone and is incomplete. The sample yields 450,000 to 500,000 clones, approximately 84% seen once.

Material: PBMCs. This TCR was sampled from a woman between 40 and 50 years old in good health. Some clones in this sample may be carry-over from other donors' samples. The chain employs TRBV28 and TRBJ2-2; D is possibly TRBD1 (5 bases). CDR3 bases: TGTGCCAGCAGTTTCGGCAGGGTTGCCGGGGAGCTGTTTTTT. It yields the protein CASSFGRVAGELFF.